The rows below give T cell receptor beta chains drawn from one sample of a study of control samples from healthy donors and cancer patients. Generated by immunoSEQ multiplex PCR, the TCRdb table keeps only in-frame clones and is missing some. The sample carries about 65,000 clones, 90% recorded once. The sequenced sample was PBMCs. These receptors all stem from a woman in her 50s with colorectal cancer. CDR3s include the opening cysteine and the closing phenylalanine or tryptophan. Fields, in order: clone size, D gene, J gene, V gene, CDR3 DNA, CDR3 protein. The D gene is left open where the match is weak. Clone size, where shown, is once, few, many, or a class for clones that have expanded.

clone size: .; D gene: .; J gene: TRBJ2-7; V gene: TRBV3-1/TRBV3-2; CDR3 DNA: TGTGCCAGCAGCCAAGGAGTTTACGAGCAGTACTTC; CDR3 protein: CASSQGVYEQYF
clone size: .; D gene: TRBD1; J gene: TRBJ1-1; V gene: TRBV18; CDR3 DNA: TGTGCCAGCTCACCCAGGACAGGTCCGAACACTGAAGCTTTCTTT; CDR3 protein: CASSPRTGPNTEAFF
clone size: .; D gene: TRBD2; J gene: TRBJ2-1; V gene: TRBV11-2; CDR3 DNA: TGTGCCAGCAGCTCGGGACTAGCGGGGAGCTCCTACAATGAGCAGTTCTTC; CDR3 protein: CASSSGLAGSSYNEQFF
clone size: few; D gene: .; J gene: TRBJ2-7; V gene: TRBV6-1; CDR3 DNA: TGTGCCAGCAGTGAAGTTCTAACCTCTCGCGAGCAGTACTTC; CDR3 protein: CASSEVLTSREQYF
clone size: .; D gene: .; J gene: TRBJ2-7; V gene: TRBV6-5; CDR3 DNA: TGTGCCAGCAGTAAACAGGGAGGGGGGTACGAGCAGTACTTC; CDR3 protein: CASSKQGGGYEQYF
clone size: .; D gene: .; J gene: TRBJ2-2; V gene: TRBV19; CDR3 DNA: TGTGCCAGTAGTCCCGGGAGAAAAACGAACACCGGGGAGCTGTTTTTT; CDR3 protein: CASSPGRKTNTGELFF
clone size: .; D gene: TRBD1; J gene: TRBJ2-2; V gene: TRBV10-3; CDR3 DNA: TGTGCCATCAGTGGCAGGGGGCTCACCGGGGAGCTGTTTTTT; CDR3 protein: CAISGRGLTGELFF
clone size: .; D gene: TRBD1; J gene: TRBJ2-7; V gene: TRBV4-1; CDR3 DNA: TGCGCCAGCAGCCAATTCCGGGACAGGGGTTACGAGCAGTACTTC; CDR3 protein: CASSQFRDRGYEQYF
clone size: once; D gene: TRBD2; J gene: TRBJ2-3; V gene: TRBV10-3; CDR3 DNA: TGTGCCATCAGTGAGTCGGGCGGGGGGACAGATACGCAGTATTTT; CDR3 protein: CAISESGGGTDTQYF
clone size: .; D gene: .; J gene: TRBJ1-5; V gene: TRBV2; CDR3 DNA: TGTGCCAGCAGTGGCCCCGGGAGTAATCAGCCCCAGCATTTT; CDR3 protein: CASSGPGSNQPQHF
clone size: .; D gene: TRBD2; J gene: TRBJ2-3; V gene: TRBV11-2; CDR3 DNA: TGTGCCAGCAGCTCGCATCTGGGACTAGCGGGGGTGGATACGCAGTATTTT; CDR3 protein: CASSSHLGLAGVDTQYF
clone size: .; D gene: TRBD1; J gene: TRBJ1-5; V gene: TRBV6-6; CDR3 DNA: TGTGCCAGCAGTCCGGCGGACAGGGGGCGGGAACAGCCCCAGCATTTT; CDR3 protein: CASSPADRGREQPQHF
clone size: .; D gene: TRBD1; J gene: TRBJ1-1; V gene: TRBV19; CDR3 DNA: TGTGCCAGTAGCGAGGGACAGACTAACACTGAAGCTTTCTTT; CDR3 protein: CASSEGQTNTEAFF
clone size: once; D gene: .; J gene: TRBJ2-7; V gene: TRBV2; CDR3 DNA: TGTGCCAGCAGTGGGGGGTTTAGCGCTACCTACGAGCAGTACTTC; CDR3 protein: CASSGGFSATYEQYF
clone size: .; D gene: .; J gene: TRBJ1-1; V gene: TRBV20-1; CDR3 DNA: TGCAGTGCGAGGGGGGACACTGAAGCTTTCTTT; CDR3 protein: CSARGDTEAFF
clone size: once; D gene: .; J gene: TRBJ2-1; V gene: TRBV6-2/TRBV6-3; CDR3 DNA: TGTGCCAGCACCCCCGTGCCGGGGTTAAACAATGAGCAGTTCTTC; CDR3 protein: CASTPVPGLNNEQFF
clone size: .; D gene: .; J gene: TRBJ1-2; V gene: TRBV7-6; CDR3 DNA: TGTGCCAGCCCGACCCTTTTCGAAGGCTACACCTTC; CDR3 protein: CASPTLFEGYTF
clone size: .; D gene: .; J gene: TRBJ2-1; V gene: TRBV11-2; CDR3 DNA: TGTGCCAGCAGCTTCGGGACGGCCCGAAGCGATGAGCAGTTCTTC; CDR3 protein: CASSFGTARSDEQFF
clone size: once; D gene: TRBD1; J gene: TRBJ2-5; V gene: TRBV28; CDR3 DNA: TGTGCCAGTCGGACAGGGGAAGAGACCCAGTACTTC; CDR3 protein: CASRTGEETQYF
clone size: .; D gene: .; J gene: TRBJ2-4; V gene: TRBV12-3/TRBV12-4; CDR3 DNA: TGTGCCAGCACCCATCCTGGAAACATTCAGTACTTC; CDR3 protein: CASTHPGNIQYF
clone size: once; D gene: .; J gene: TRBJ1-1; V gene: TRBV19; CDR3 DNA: TGTGCCAGTAGTAGTTACGGGGACACTGAAGCTTTCTTT; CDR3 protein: CASSSYGDTEAFF
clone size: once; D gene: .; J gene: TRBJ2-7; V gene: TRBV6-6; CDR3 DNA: TGTGCCAGCAGTTACTCTCTCTTAGGGGTCGAGCAGTACTTC; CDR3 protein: CASSYSLLGVEQYF
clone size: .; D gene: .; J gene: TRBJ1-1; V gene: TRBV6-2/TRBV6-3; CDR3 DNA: TGTGCCAGCAGTAAGGGGACGGAAATGAACACTGAAGCTTTCTTT; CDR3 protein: CASSKGTEMNTEAFF
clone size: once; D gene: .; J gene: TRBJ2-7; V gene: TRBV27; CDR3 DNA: TGTGCCAGCAGTTTTAGTCAGTTCCTAGGCTTCAGCTCCTACGAGCAGTACTTC; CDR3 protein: CASSFSQFLGFSSYEQYF
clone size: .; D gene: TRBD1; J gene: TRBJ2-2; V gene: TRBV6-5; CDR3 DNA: TGTGCCAGCAGTCCGGGGACAGTAACCGGGGAGCTGTTTTTT; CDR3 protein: CASSPGTVTGELFF
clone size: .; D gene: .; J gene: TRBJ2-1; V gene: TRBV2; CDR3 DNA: TGTGCCAGCAGTGTCTCCAGGGACAATGAGCAGTTCTTC; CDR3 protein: CASSVSRDNEQFF
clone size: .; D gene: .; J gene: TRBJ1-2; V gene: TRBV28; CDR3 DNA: TGTGCCAGCAGCCTGTCTGGCCGGAGGAGGGGTGGCTACACCTTC; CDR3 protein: CASSLSGRRRGGYTF
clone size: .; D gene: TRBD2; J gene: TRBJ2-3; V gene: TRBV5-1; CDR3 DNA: TGCGCCAGCAGCTTAGGACTAGCGGGAATCACAGATACGCAGTATTTT; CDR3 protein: CASSLGLAGITDTQYF
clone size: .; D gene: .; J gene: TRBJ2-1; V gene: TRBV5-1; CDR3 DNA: TGCGCCAGCAGCCCTAGGGTTAGTGAATTCAATGAGCAGTTCTTC; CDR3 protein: CASSPRVSEFNEQFF
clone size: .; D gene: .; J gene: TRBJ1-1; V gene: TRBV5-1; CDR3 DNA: TGCGCCAGCAGCTTGTTGGGGAACGTAGCTGAAGCTTTCTTT; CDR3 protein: CASSLLGNVAEAFF
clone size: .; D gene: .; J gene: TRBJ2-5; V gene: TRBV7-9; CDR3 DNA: TGTGCCAGCAGTCCAACGGGGGAGACCCAGTACTTC; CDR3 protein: CASSPTGETQYF
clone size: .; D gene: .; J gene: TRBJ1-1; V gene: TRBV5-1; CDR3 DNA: TGCGCCAGCAGCTTCGCGGGCACTGAAGCTTTCTTT; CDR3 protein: CASSFAGTEAFF
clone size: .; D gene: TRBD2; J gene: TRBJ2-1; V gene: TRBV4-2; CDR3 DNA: TGTGCCAGCAGCCAACCCCCCGCGGGGGGGATCTACAATGAGCAGTTCTTC; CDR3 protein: CASSQPPAGGIYNEQFF
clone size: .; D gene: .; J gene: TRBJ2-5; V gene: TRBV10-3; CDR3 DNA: TGTGCCATCAGTGAGCCTAGGGAGACCCAGTACTTC; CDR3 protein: CAISEPRETQYF
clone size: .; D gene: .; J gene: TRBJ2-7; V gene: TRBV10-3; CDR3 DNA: TGTGCCATCAGTGAGTCCGGGAAAGACTACGAGCAGTACTTC; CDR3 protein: CAISESGKDYEQYF
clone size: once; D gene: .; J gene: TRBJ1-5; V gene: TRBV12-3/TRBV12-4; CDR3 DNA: TGTGCCAGCAGTTTACACAGGGACTGGCCCCAGCATTTT; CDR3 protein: CASSLHRDWPQHF
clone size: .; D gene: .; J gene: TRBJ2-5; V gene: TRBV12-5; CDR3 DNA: TGTGCTAGTGCCGTGGGGGGGGCGAGAGAGACCCAGTACTTC; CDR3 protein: CASAVGGARETQYF
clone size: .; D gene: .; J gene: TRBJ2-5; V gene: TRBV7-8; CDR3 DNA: TGTGCCAGCAGCTTAGTTAGGGGGGATCTTAATCAAGAGACCCAGTACTTC; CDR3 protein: CASSLVRGDLNQETQYF
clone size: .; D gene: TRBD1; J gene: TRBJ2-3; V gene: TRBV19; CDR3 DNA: TGTGCCACCAACCAGGGACAGGGAGTCACAGATACGCAGTATTTT; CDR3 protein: CATNQGQGVTDTQYF
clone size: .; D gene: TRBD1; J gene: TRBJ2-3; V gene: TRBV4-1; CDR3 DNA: TGCGCCAGCAGCCAAGACAGACAGGGTCCAGGTGGGGATACGCAGTATTTT; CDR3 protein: CASSQDRQGPGGDTQYF
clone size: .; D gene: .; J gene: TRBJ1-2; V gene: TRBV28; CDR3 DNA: TGTGCCACCATCCCAAGCGGCGGAACGTGGGGCTACACCTTC; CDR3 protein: CATIPSGGTWGYTF
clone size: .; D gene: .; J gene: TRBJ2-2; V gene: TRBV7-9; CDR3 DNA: TGTGCCAGCAGTCACACCGGTGGGGAGCTGTTTTTT; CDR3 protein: CASSHTGGELFF
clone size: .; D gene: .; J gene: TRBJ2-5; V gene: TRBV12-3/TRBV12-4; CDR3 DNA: TGTGCCAGCAGTCCAGGGTACCAAGAGACCCAGTACTTC; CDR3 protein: CASSPGYQETQYF
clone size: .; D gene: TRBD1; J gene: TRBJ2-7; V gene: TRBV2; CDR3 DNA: TGTGCCAGCAGCCGGGACAGGGGTCGAGAGCAGTACTTC; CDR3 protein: CASSRDRGREQYF
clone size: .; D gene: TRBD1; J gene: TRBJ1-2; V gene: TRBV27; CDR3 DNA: TGTGCCAAAGAAAGGGACAGGGTTAACTATGGCTACACCTTC; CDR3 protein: CAKERDRVNYGYTF
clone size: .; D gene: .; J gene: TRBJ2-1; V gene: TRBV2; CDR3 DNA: TGTGCCAGCACCTCGACAGGATTCAATGAGCAGTTCTTC; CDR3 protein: CASTSTGFNEQFF
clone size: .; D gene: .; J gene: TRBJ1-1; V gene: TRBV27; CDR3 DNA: TGTGCCAGCAGTGGTCTGGGCACTGAAGCTTTCTTT; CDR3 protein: CASSGLGTEAFF
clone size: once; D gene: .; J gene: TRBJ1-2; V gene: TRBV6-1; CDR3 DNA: TGTGCCAGCAGTGACGACAGACGGGGGACGTCGAGCTACACCTTC; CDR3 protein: CASSDDRRGTSSYTF
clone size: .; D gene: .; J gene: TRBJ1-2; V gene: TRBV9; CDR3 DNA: TGTGCCAGCAGCGTAGAAGCGTCTATAAACTATGGCTACACCTTC; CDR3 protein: CASSVEASINYGYTF
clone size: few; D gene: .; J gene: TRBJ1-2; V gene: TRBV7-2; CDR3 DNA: TGTGCCAGCAGCTTGACAACTAACTATGGCTACACCTTC; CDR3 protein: CASSLTTNYGYTF
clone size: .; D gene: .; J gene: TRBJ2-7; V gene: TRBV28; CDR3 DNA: TGTGCCAGCACCACTCCAGGGGCCCTCGCCTACGAGCAGTACTTC; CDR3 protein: CASTTPGALAYEQYF
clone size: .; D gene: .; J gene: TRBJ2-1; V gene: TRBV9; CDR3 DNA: TGTGCCAGCAGCGCCGACTTCGGTGAGCAGTTCTTC; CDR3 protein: CASSADFGEQFF
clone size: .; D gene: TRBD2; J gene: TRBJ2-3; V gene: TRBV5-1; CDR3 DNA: TGCGCCAGCAGCTTGGCCGCGGGGGACCCAGATACGCAGTATTTT; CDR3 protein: CASSLAAGDPDTQYF
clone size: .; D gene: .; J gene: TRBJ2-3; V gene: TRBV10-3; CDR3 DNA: TGTGCCATCAGTGAGGTGGGGGGGCGGACAGATACGCAGTATTTT; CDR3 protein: CAISEVGGRTDTQYF